This T cell receptor beta chain was sequenced for a study of cytomegalovirus exposure and HLA in healthy donors. This clone was seen only a few times. Sequenced by immunoSEQ multiplex PCR; TCRdb stores in-frame clones only, minus some. This sample has some 100,000 clones, with around nine tenths found just once. The CDR3 sequence is 16 residues long. Trimming removed 1 base at V and 7 bases at J, with 17 bases between. Per the germline V gene, CDR1 is MGHRA and CDR2 is YSYEKL. This chain links TRBV4-1 with TRBJ1-5; TRBD1 might be the D (6 bases). The sequenced sample was PBMCs. The sequence was collected from a man younger than 35 in good health and CMV-seropositive. The CDR3 DNA is TGCGCCAGCAGCCAAGGATATGGGGGTGGGGGCCAGCCCCAGCATTTT. Translating gives CASSQGYGGGGQPQHF.